Each of the 10 T cell receptor beta chains below was sequenced from the same sample in a study of blood T cell repertoires in COVID-19. Here immunoSEQ multiplex PCR was the method, and the copy in TCRdb shows in-frame clones only, minus some. This sample has tens of thousands of clones, with roughly 85% found just once. The sample comprised peripheral blood. The receptors shown here come from a woman aged 55-69 years with acute or convalescent COVID-19.

This chain connects TRBV5-1 to TRBJ2-3; 14 positions agree with TRBD2. This CDR3 spans 20 amino acids. Germline CDR1 is SGHRS and CDR2 is YFSETQ. Germline trimming cut 3 bases from V and 1 base from J; bases unmatched to any gene: 13. In DNA form, the CDR3 reads TGCGCCAGCAGCTCACCCCCGGGACTAGCGGGAGTTTATGGCACAGATACGCAGTATTTT. Translation gives CASSSPPGLAGVYGTDTQYF.

The chain joins TRBV10-1 to TRBJ2-1, with 9 bases lining up with TRBD1. Germline CDR1 reads WNHNN; CDR2 reads SYGVQD (reference sequence). Trimming took 2 bases from V and 6 from J; bases not matched to a gene: 5. The CDR3 is made up of 15 amino acids. CDR3 protein: CASSEAGQGFNEQFF. DNA of the CDR3: TGCGCCAGCAGTGAGGCGGGACAGGGCTTCAATGAGCAGTTCTTC.

The V gene is TRBV15, the J gene TRBJ1-2, with 8 positions matching TRBD1. CDR1 and CDR2 (germline): LNHNV, YYDKDF (reference sequence). The length of the CDR3 is 15 residues. With V trimmed by 0 bases and J by 7 bases, 7 bases remained unmatched. CDR3 sequence (DNA): TGTGCCACCAGCAGAGATCGGGGACAGGCGCGTGGCTACACCTTC. Protein product: CATSRDRGQARGYTF.

The CDR3 DNA follows: TGCGCCAGCAGCTCCGAACCGGGACAGCCCTATGGCTACACCTTC. It translates to CASSSEPGQPYGYTF. J is TRBJ1-2 and V is TRBV5-1, with 7 nucleotides matching TRBD1. V lost 3 bases and J lost 4; bases outside the gene matches: 9. The germline V gene has CDR1 SGHRS and CDR2 YFSETQ. CDR3 length: 15 amino acids.

The gene calls are TRBV5-1 and TRBJ2-7; 7 bases are shared with TRBD2. The V segment lost 0 bases and the J segment 0 bases; nucleotides outside the gene matches: 3. The CDR3 runs 15 residues. Germline CDR1 SGHRS, CDR2 YFSETQ. The CDR3 DNA follows: TGCGCCAGCAGCTTGGCAGGGACTAACTCCTACGAGCAGTACTTC. As protein: CASSLAGTNSYEQYF.

The rearrangement uses TRBV27 and TRBJ2-2, with 10 bases that match TRBD2. CDR3 length: 17 amino acids. With V trimmed by 2 bases and J by 6 bases, 9 bases remained unmatched. The germline V gene encodes CDR1 MNHEY and CDR2 SMNVEV (reference sequence). In DNA form, the CDR3 reads TGTGCCAGCAGTTTAAGGCGACTAGCGGGCCCTTCCGGGGAGCTGTTTTTT. Its protein product is CASSLRRLAGPSGELFF.

The chain recombines TRBV9 with TRBJ2-2; D possibly corresponds to TRBD2 (5 bases). The CDR3 runs to 15 residues. V was pared by 0 bases and J by 7 bases, with 13 bases between. CDR1 and CDR2 (germline): SGDLS, YYNGEE. For the CDR3, the DNA is TGTGCCAGCAGCGTAGCCGGGTTAGGAGGCGGGGAGCTGTTTTTT. Protein: CASSVAGLGGGELFF.

The chain carries TRBV5-1 and TRBJ2-3; TRBD2 might be the D (5 bases). The CDR3 sequence is 14 residues long. V lost 5 bases to trimming and J lost 0 bases, with 10 bases between them. The germline V gene has CDR1 SGHRS and CDR2 YFSETQ. CDR3 loop: CASRGPGSTDTQYF. The CDR3 nucleotides are TGCGCCAGCAGAGGGCCGGGGAGCACAGATACGCAGTATTTT. Supplemented by reference TRBV5-1 and TRBJ2-3, the full variable domain reads KAGVTQTPRYLIKTRGQQVTLSCSPISGHRSVSWYQQTPGQGLQFLFEYFSETQRNKGNFPGRFSGRQFSNSRSEMNVSTLELGDSALYLCASRGPGSTDTQYFGPGTRLTVL.

This clone came up once. The genes are TRBV2 and TRBJ2-3; 8 bases match TRBD1. V shed 6 bases, J shed 2 bases, and the junction held 7 bases outside the gene matches. Germline V gene lookup returns CDR1 SNHLY and CDR2 FYNNEI. This CDR3 is built from 15 residues. The CDR3 DNA reads TGTGCCAGCAGAGGACAGGGTATTTCCACAGATACGCAGTATTTT. It specifies CASRGQGISTDTQYF. Filled out from reference TRBV2 and TRBJ2-3, the complete variable domain reads EPEVTQTPSHQVTQMGQEVILRCVPISNHLYFYWYRQILGQKVEFLVSFYNNEISEKSEIFDDQFSVERPDGSNFTLKIRSTKLEDSAMYFCASRGQGISTDTQYFGPGTRLTVL.

This rearrangement joins TRBV29-1 to TRBJ2-1; TRBD1 might be the D (5 bases). V shed 7 bases and J shed 1 base, with 14 bases lying between them. This CDR3 has 14 amino acids. Germline lookup yields CDR1 SQVTM and CDR2 ANQGSEA. CDR3 bases: TGCAGCGCTAAGGGTAGGGGATCCTACAATGAGCAGTTCTTC. Protein sequence: CSAKGRGSYNEQFF.